The subject of this entry is one T cell receptor beta chain. Germline V gene data show CDR1 as LNHNV and CDR2 as YYDKDF (reference sequence). Losses at the gene ends were 1 base for V and 0 bases for J; bases not matched to a gene: 6. CDR3 length: 16 amino acids. CD4+ cells underwent separation, giving CD45RA+ naive and CD45RA-negative memory subsets. This sample is part of a study of shared clonotypes between healthy human individuals. Measured with immunoSEQ multiplex PCR; TCRdb has only the in-frame clones, and not every one. The data hold about 1.4 million clones, with roughly 96% observed a single time.

The clonotype was recovered from a man aged 25 to 45 in good health. The J gene is TRBJ2-7, the V gene TRBV15; TRBD2 matches at 7 bases. The sequenced sample was naive CD4+ T cells sorted from blood. Documented subset: CD45RA+ positively selected. CDR3 DNA sequence: TGTGCCACCAGCAGAGGGAAGTGGGAGGGCTCCTACGAGCAGTACTTC. It codes for CATSRGKWEGSYEQYF.